The 28 T cell receptor beta chains presented below share a single source sample, sequenced in a study of blood T cell repertoires in COVID-19. Method: immunoSEQ multiplex PCR; TCRdb's copy keeps in-frame clones and lacks some. The data show over 120,000 clones, around 80% seen once. Sequences were obtained from peripheral blood. The receptors here all came from a man between 60 and 75 years old with active or convalescent COVID-19.

The rearrangement joins TRBV18 to TRBJ2-1; the D gene is possibly TRBD2 (6 bases). This CDR3 has 15 amino acids. V shed 4 bases and J shed 0 bases, with 10 bases lying between them. CDR1 is KGHSH and CDR2 is LQKENI in the germline V gene. CDR3 bases: TGTGCCAGCTCACTAACTAGCAGCTCCTACAATGAGCAGTTCTTC. It translates to CASSLTSSSYNEQFF. The full variable domain, rest sourced from reference TRBV18 and TRBJ2-1, is NAGVMQNPRHLVRRRGQEARLRCSPMKGHSHVYWYRQLPEEGLKFMVYLQKENIIDESGMPKERFSAEFPKEGPSILRIQQVVRGDSAAYFCASSLTSSSYNEQFFGPGTRLTVL.

The chain links TRBV19 to TRBJ1-2; a weak D match, TRBD1 (6 bases). CDR3 size: 16 residues. Germline CDR1 is LNHDA and CDR2 is SQIVND (reference sequence). V was cut by 7 bases and J by 4 bases, with 22 bases left in between. The CDR3 nucleotides read TGTGCCAGTACCTCTCTTCAGGGGCAGGACCGCTATGGCTACACCTTC. It is translated as CASTSLQGQDRYGYTF.

For the CDR3, the DNA is TGTGCCGCCGGGACTACCAACACCGGGGAGCTGTTTTTT. Protein: CAAGTTNTGELFF. The chain couples TRBV15 to TRBJ2-2; TRBD2 aligns across 7 bases. The CDR3 covers 13 residues. Trimming at V came to 11 bases and at J to 2 bases, leaving 5 bases not matched to a gene. Germline values: CDR1 LNHNV, CDR2 YYDKDF (reference sequence).

The chain combines TRBV18 with TRBJ2-5; 8 bases are shared with TRBD1. V was pared by 2 bases and J by 4 bases, with 0 bases of the junction left unmatched. CDR3 length: 13 residues. Per the germline V gene, CDR1 is KGHSH and CDR2 is LQKENI. CDR3 sequence: CASSPDRGETQYF. The CDR3 DNA sequence: TGTGCCAGCTCACCAGACAGGGGAGAGACCCAGTACTTC.

The CDR3 sequence: CASSQEGAGLNTEAFF. Here the CDR3 DNA reads TGCGCCAGCAGCCAAGAAGGAGCCGGATTGAACACTGAAGCTTTCTTT. This chain uses TRBV4-3 with TRBJ1-1, with D uncertain. The CDR3 is 16 residues long. Germline values: CDR1 LGHNA, CDR2 YSLEER. V was shortened by 0 bases and J by 0 bases, with 11 bases between the two germline ends.

The chain is built from TRBV4-3 and TRBJ1-1; D gene unclear. The CDR3 contains 15 residues. The germline gives CDR1 LGHNA, CDR2 YSLEER. V gave up 2 bases and J gave up 1 base, with 11 bases separating them. In nucleotides, the CDR3 is TGCGCCAGCAGCCAAAGCTCAGGTCCGAACACTGAAGCTTTCTTT. It codes for CASSQSSGPNTEAFF.

The chain combines TRBV3-1 (or the pseudogene TRBV3-2) with TRBJ1-6, with TRBD1 identical over 8 bases. Germline CDR1 reads LGHDT; CDR2 reads YNNKEL (reference sequence). The CDR3 extends over 15 amino acids. The J segment lost 4 bases and the V segment lost 1 base, leaving 0 bases of the junction unmatched. CDR3 amino acids: CASSQGQGYNSPLHF. CDR3 DNA sequence: TGTGCCAGCAGCCAAGGACAGGGGTATAATTCACCCCTCCACTTT.

The CDR3 spells CASSRADRGTNTEAFF. The CDR3 DNA reads TGCGCCAGCAGCAGGGCGGACAGGGGTACTAACACTGAAGCTTTCTTT. The rearrangement uses TRBV5-1 and TRBJ1-1; 9 bases agree with TRBD1. Per the germline V gene, CDR1 is SGHRS and CDR2 is YFSETQ. The CDR3 extends over 16 amino acids. J lost 2 bases, V lost 4 bases, and 9 bases had no gene match.

The chain couples TRBV7-6 to TRBJ2-5, with 9 positions matching TRBD2. The CDR3 is made up of 16 amino acids. Per the germline V gene, CDR1 is SGHVS and CDR2 is FNYEAQ. The V and J ends lost 2 bases and 4 bases, in that order; junction bases with no gene match: 8. CDR3 DNA sequence: TGTGCCAGCAGCTTATCCCAAGCGGGAGGAGGAGAGACCCAGTACTTC. The encoded protein is CASSLSQAGGGETQYF.

The chain links TRBV11-3 to TRBJ1-1; maybe TRBD1 (5 bases). Germline CDR1 SGHNT, CDR2 YENEEA. V gave up 5 bases and J gave up 5 bases, with 15 bases separating them. The CDR3 has 14 amino acids. The CDR3 region has the DNA TGTGCCAGCAGCACCCGGGGGAGTGGGACTGAAGCTTTCTTT. Encoded protein: CASSTRGSGTEAFF.

J is TRBJ2-1 and V is TRBV24-1; 11 nucleotides agree with TRBD2. Unmatched junction bases numbered 5, after V lost 4 bases and J lost 4 bases. The CDR3 runs 16 residues. Per germline, CDR1 KGHDR and CDR2 SFDVKD. CDR3 sequence: CATSDSTSGAYNEQFF. CDR3 nucleotides: TGTGCCACCAGTGACTCGACTAGCGGGGCGTACAATGAGCAGTTCTTC.

The rearrangement links TRBV20-1 to TRBJ1-4; the D is unclear. The CDR3 totals 14 residues. The V end was cut by 3 bases, the J end by 2 bases, with 10 bases between. Per germline, CDR1 DFQATT and CDR2 SNEGSKA (reference sequence). The CDR3 DNA follows: TGCAGTGCTAGTGGTCCGAGGACTAATGAAAAACTGTTTTTT. Amino acids: CSASGPRTNEKLFF.

V gene TRBV28 combines with J gene TRBJ1-6, with D maybe TRBD1 (5 bases). Germline V gives CDR1 MDHEN, CDR2 SYDVKM. This CDR3 contains 14 residues. Trimming removed 7 bases at V and 6 bases at J, with 13 bases between. CDR3: CASIPGQVNSPLHF. The CDR3 nucleotides are TGTGCCAGCATTCCCGGACAAGTTAATTCACCCCTCCACTTT.

The gene calls are TRBV6-6 and TRBJ1-5; no clear D. Per the germline V gene, CDR1 is MNHNY and CDR2 is SVGAGI (reference sequence). V was pared by 3 bases and J by 6 bases, with 12 bases between. The CDR3 runs 14 residues. The CDR3 here is CASSYVAGFQPQHF. As DNA, the CDR3 is TGTGCCAGCAGTTATGTGGCAGGATTTCAGCCCCAGCATTTT.

This clone was counted once. The chain uses TRBV7-6 and TRBJ1-2, with D unclear. The germline CDR1 and CDR2 sequences are SGHVS and FNYEAQ. Trimming pared 2 bases from V and 7 bases from J, leaving 14 bases between. The CDR3 has 14 amino acids. CDR3 in amino acids: CASSLSDGTGGYTF. In DNA form, the CDR3 reads TGTGCCAGCAGCTTAAGCGACGGAACGGGTGGCTACACCTTC.

The rearrangement uses TRBV27 and TRBJ1-4; the match to TRBD1 covers 11 bases. Per germline, CDR1 MNHEY and CDR2 SMNVEV (reference sequence). The CDR3 totals 21 residues. Unmatched junction bases numbered 15, after V lost 3 bases and J lost 0 bases. The CDR3 DNA is TGTGCCAGCAGTTTCTTACAACCGGGACAGGGGGACCTAGCAACTAATGAAAAACTGTTTTTT. It yields the protein CASSFLQPGQGDLATNEKLFF.

This chain connects TRBV10-3 to TRBJ1-1, with no clear D. The CDR3 totals 14 residues. CDR1 and CDR2 (germline): ENHRY, SYGVKD. Trimming cost V 10 bases and J 1 base, with 16 bases left between them. The CDR3 coding sequence is TGTGCCACACAAACCGGGAGTAAGAACACTGAAGCTTTCTTT. The encoded protein is CATQTGSKNTEAFF.

This clone was seen more than once but under ten times. V is TRBV9 and J is TRBJ2-1, with 8 nucleotides matching TRBD2. V dropped 0 bases and J dropped 3; count of bases not matched to a gene: 2. The CDR3 runs 15 residues. Germline-derived CDR1 and CDR2 are SGDLS and YYNGEE. For the CDR3, the DNA is TGTGCCAGCAGCGTAGGGGGACTAGGCTACAATGAGCAGTTCTTC. This sequence encodes CASSVGGLGYNEQFF.

V gene TRBV5-1 combines with J gene TRBJ2-1; the match to TRBD1 covers 10 bases. The ends lost 0 bases at V and 6 bases at J; junction bases unmatched: 3. The CDR3 has 15 residues. In germline, CDR1 is SGHRS, CDR2 YFSETQ. CDR3 sequence: CASSLAGTGVNEQFF. The DNA of the CDR3 is TGCGCCAGCAGCTTGGCCGGGACAGGGGTCAATGAGCAGTTCTTC. The full variable domain, completed using reference TRBV5-1 and TRBJ2-1, is KAGVTQTPRYLIKTRGQQVTLSCSPISGHRSVSWYQQTPGQGLQFLFEYFSETQRNKGNFPGRFSGRQFSNSRSEMNVSTLELGDSALYLCASSLAGTGVNEQFFGPGTRLTVL.

The J gene is TRBJ2-2, the V gene TRBV7-2, with D perhaps TRBD2 (7 bases). CDR1 is SGHTA and CDR2 is FQGNSA in the germline V gene. Trimming took off 1 base at V and 7 bases at J, with 13 bases between the two ends. The CDR3 length is 15 residues. CDR3 amino acids: CASSLEWGGGGELFF. CDR3 nucleotides: TGTGCCAGCAGCTTAGAGTGGGGGGGCGGCGGGGAGCTGTTTTTT.

This clone was seen a handful of times. This chain uses TRBV30 with TRBJ1-6, with TRBD1 identical over 8 bases. With V trimmed by 1 base and J by 7 bases, 3 bases remained unmatched. This CDR3 is 14 amino acids long. CDR1 is GTSNPN, CDR2 SVGIG, per germline (reference sequence). The CDR3 coding sequence is TGTGCCTGGAGTGCAGGACAGGGAAATTCACCCCTCCACTTT. It codes for CAWSAGQGNSPLHF.

V is TRBV6-2 or TRBV6-3 and J is TRBJ1-2; tentative D call: TRBD1 (5 bases). V lost 2 bases to trimming and J lost 6 bases, with 13 bases between them. Germline loops: CDR1 MNHEY, CDR2 SVGEGT. The CDR3 loop spans 14 amino acids. CDR3 loop: CASSYKPGPDGYTF. In DNA, the CDR3 is TGTGCCAGCAGTTACAAGCCAGGGCCAGATGGCTACACCTTC.

This chain joins TRBV20-1 and TRBJ2-7; possibly TRBD2 for D (5 bases). The CDR3 length is 13 residues. The V end lost 3 bases, the J end lost 3 bases, and 12 bases lay between the germline ends. In germline, CDR1 is DFQATT, CDR2 SNEGSKA (reference sequence). Here the CDR3 DNA reads TGCAGTGCTAGTGGACTGCGTGGCTACGAGCAGTACTTC. Protein product: CSASGLRGYEQYF.

The chain links TRBV20-1 to TRBJ1-1, with no clear D. There are 11 residues in the CDR3. V gave up 5 bases and J gave up 6 bases, with 10 bases separating them. CDR1 and CDR2 from the germline V gene are DFQATT and SNEGSKA (reference sequence). As DNA, the CDR3 is TGCAGTGCTGGGAGAGGCGCTGAAGCTTTCTTT. Translation gives CSAGRGAEAFF.

V is TRBV4-3 and J is TRBJ1-2; D is possibly TRBD1 (6 bases). The CDR3 runs to 12 residues. V was pared by 1 base and J by 9 bases, with 9 bases between. Germline CDR1 reads LGHNA; CDR2 reads YSLEER. The DNA of the CDR3 is TGCGCCAGCAGCCAAGGGGGACATCGCTACACCTTC. Encoded protein: CASSQGGHRYTF.

The table lists this clone with many counts. The genes are TRBV12-3 or TRBV12-4 and TRBJ1-5, with D perhaps matching TRBD1 (6 bases). V lost 6 bases and J 6 bases, leaving 12 bases between the germline ends. The CDR3 covers 13 residues. CDR3 region: CASRKGGAQPQHF. The CDR3 bases are TGTGCCAGCAGAAAAGGGGGTGCTCAGCCCCAGCATTTT.

The V and J genes are TRBV13 and TRBJ2-7, with D possibly being TRBD1 (6 bases). Trimming pared 6 bases from V and 0 bases from J, leaving 12 bases between. CDR3 length: 14 residues. Germline V lookup: CDR1 PRHDT, CDR2 FYEKMQ (reference sequence). DNA of the CDR3: TGTGCCAGCAGGGAAGGACAGAGCTCCTACGAGCAGTACTTC. The encoded protein is CASREGQSSYEQYF.

The chain is built from TRBV7-8 and TRBJ2-3; possibly TRBD2 for D (5 bases). CDR1 and CDR2 (germline): SGHVS, FQNEAQ. V shed 5 bases and J shed 1 base, with 13 bases lying between them. The CDR3 is 15 residues long. For the CDR3, the DNA is TGTGCCAGCAGCCACCAGCGGAGCCGCACAGATACGCAGTATTTT. As protein: CASSHQRSRTDTQYF.